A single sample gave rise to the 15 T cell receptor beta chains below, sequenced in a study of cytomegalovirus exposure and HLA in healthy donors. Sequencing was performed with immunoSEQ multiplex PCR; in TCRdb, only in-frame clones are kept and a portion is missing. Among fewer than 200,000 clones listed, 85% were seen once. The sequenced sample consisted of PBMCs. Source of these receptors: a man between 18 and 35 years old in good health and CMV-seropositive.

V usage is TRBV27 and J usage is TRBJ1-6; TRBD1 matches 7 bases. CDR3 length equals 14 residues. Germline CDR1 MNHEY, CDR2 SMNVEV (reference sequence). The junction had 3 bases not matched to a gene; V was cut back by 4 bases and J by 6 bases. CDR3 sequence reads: CASSSGGTNSPLHF. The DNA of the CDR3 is TGTGCCAGCAGTTCAGGGGGTACTAATTCACCCCTCCACTTT.

For the CDR3, the DNA is TGTGCCAGTAGTATTGGGTCAGGGGGCTTGGCTGGGGCCAACGTCCTGACTTTC. Translated, it gives CASSIGSGGLAGANVLTF. V is TRBV19 and J is TRBJ2-6, with 8 bases that match TRBD1. The CDR3 spans 18 residues. The J segment lost 2 bases and the V segment lost 3 bases, leaving 9 bases of the junction unmatched. The germline CDR1 and CDR2 sequences are LNHDA and SQIVND (reference sequence).

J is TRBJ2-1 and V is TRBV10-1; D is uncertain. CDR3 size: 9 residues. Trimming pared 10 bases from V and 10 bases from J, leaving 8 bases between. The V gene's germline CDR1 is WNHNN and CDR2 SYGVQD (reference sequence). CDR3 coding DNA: TGCGCCACCTTATCGGAGCAGTTCTTC. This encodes CATLSEQFF.

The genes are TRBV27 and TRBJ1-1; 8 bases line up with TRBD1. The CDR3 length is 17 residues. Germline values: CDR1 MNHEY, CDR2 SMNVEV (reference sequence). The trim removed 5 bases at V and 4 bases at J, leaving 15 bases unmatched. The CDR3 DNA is TGTGCCAGCAGTGCCTATTTACAGGGGGGAAAAAGCACTGAAGCTTTCTTT. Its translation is CASSAYLQGGKSTEAFF.

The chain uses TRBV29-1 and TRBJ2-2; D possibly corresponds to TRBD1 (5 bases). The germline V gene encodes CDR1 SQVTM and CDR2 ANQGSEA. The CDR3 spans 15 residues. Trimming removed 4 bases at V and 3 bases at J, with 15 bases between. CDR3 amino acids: CSVGRAKSDTGELFF. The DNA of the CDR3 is TGCAGCGTTGGCAGGGCCAAAAGTGACACCGGGGAGCTGTTTTTT.

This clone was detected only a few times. CDR3: CASSFEGTGGEKLFF. In DNA form, the CDR3 reads TGCGCCAGCAGCTTTGAGGGGACAGGGGGTGAAAAACTGTTTTTT. The genes are TRBV5-1 and TRBJ1-4, with TRBD1 identical over 11 bases. CDR3 size: 15 residues. Germline V CDR1 and CDR2: SGHRS, YFSETQ. The ends lost 2 bases at V and 7 bases at J; junction bases unmatched: 4.

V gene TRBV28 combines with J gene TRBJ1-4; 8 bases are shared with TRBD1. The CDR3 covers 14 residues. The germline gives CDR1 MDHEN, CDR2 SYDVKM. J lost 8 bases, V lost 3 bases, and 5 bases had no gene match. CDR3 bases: TGTGCCAGCAGTTTCCAGGGGGCTGGGGAAAAACTGTTTTTT. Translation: CASSFQGAGEKLFF.

The CDR3 loop reads CASSRGQGQVDGYTF. CDR3 bases: TGTGCCAGCAGCCGCGGACAGGGGCAGGTCGATGGCTACACCTTC. The V gene is TRBV4-2, the J gene TRBJ1-2; 9 nucleotides line up with TRBD1. Losses at the gene ends were 4 bases for V and 6 bases for J; bases not matched to a gene: 9. The CDR3 loop spans 15 amino acids. Germline V gene sequence: CDR1 LGHNA, CDR2 YNFKEQ.

In DNA form, the CDR3 reads TGTGCCAGCACGACCCCGGGACAGCCCTACGAGCAGTACTTC. Amino acids: CASTTPGQPYEQYF. The V call is TRBV6-1, the J call TRBJ2-7; 7 bases are shared with TRBD1. This CDR3 region has 14 residues. The V and J ends lost 7 bases and 2 bases, in that order; junction bases with no gene match: 8. CDR1 MNHNS and CDR2 SASEGT come from the germline V gene.

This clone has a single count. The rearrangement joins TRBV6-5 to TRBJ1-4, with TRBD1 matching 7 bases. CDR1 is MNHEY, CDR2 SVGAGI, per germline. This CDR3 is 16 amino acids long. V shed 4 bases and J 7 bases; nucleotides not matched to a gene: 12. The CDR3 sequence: CASSSKAGTDAEKLFF. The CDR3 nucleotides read TGTGCCAGCAGTTCGAAAGCCGGGACAGACGCTGAAAAACTGTTTTTT.

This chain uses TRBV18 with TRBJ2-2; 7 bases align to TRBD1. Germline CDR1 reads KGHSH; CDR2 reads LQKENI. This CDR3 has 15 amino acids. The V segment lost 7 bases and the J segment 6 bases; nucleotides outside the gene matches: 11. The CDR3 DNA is TGTGCCAGCTTCGCAAAGAGGGGGCGCGCCGGGGAGCTGTTTTTT. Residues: CASFAKRGRAGELFF.

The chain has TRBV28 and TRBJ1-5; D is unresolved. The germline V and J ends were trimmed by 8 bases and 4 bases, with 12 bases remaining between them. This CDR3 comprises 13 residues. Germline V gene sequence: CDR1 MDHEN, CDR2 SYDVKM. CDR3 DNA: TGTGCCAGCGGGAGATTGTTTAATCAGCCCCAGCATTTT. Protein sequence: CASGRLFNQPQHF.

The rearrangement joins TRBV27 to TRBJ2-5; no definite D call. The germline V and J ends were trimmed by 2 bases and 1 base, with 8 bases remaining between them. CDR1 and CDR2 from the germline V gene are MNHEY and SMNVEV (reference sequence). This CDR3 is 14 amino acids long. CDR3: CASSLKSAQETQYF. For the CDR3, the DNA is TGTGCCAGCAGTTTAAAGAGCGCCCAAGAGACCCAGTACTTC.

CDR3 protein: CASSPQGALGLAEQFF. The CDR3 DNA follows: TGTGCCAGCTCACCACAGGGGGCCCTAGGGTTGGCTGAGCAGTTCTTC. The chain is built from TRBV18 and TRBJ2-1; the match to TRBD1 covers 7 bases. Per germline, CDR1 KGHSH and CDR2 LQKENI. The CDR3 covers 16 residues. Unmatched junction bases numbered 12, after V lost 1 base and J lost 9 bases.

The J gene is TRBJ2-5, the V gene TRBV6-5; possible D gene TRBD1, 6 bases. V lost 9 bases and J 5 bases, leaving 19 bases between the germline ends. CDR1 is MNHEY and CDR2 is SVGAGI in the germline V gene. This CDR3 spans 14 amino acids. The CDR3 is CASMDRGNSETQYF. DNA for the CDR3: TGTGCCAGTATGGACAGAGGGAATTCGGAGACCCAGTACTTC.